This T cell receptor (beta chain) emerged from a study of T cells in Graves' hyperthyroidism and ophthalmopathy. The CDR3 regions of TCR beta were amplified from RNA transcripts. HTBI primers were the set used in a first-round RT-PCR of the TCR CDR3. TCRdb fed the multiplex PCR reads into MiXCR, producing one record per CDR3 protein. The sample includes around 580,000 distinct CDR3 sequences, around 46% of them seen just once. Patients showing uncontrolled infection, other autoimmune disease, pregnancy or lactation were ineligible. General observations from the study: Most thyroid clonotypes with frequency above 0.001 were detected in blood. Stable hyperthyroidism was told apart from ophthalmopathy by a model built on 13 V-J features.

J lost 2 bases, V lost 7 bases, and 9 bases had no gene match. The CDR3 is made up of 17 amino acids. CDR1 is LGHDT, CDR2 YNNKEL, per germline (reference sequence). This clonotype was seen a few times. Its antigen remains unknown. Material for sequencing was peripheral blood or thyroid tissue (not recorded which). The genes are TRBV3-1 and TRBJ2-6; TRBD2 aligns across 9 bases. The sequence was obtained from a woman aged 18-30 years with Graves' hyperthyroidism. Here the CDR3 reads CASNGGVAGAGANVLTF. The CDR3 DNA is TGTGCCAGCAACGGGGGGGTAGCGGGAGCTGGGGCCAACGTCCTGACTTTC.